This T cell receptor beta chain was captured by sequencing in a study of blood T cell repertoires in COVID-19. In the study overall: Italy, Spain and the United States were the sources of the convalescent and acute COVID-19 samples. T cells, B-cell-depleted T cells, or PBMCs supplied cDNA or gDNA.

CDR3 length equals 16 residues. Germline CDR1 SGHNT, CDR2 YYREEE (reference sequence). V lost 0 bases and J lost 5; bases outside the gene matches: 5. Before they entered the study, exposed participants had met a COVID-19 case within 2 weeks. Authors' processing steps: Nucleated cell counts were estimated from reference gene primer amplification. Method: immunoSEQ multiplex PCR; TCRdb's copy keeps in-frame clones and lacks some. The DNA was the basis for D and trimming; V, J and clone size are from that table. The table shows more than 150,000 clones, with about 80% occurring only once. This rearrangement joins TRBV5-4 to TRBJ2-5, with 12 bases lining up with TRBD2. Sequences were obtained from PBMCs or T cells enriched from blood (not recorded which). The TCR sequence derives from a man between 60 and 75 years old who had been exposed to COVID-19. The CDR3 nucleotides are TGTGCCAGCAGCTTGGCCCTAGCGGGAGGGAAGGAGACCCAGTACTTC. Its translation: CASSLALAGGKETQYF.